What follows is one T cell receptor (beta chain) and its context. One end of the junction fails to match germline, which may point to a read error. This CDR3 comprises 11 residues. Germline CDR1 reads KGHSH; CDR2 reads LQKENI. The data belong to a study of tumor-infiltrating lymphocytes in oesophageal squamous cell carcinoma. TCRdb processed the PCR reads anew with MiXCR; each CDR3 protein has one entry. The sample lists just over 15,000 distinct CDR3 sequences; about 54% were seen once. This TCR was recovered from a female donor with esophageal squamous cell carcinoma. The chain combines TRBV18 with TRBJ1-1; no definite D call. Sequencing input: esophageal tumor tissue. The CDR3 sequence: CVSSPNTEAFF. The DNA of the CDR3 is TGTGTCAGCTCACCAAACACTGAAGCTTTCTTT.